This T cell receptor beta chain was identified in a study of blood T cells in healthy people across ages. Study at large: Template switching captured about one barcoded beta molecule per two T cells.

CDR3 length: 16 residues. V lost 3 bases to trimming and J lost 10 bases, with 19 bases between them. Ranging in age from about 6 to 95, the donors were healthy Caucasian individuals from Russia. Alongside a J-beta primer mix, a sample-barcoded 5' primer served in a second PCR lasting roughly 6 to 11 cycles. TCRdb re-called the 5' RACE reads with MiXCR, one entry per CDR3 protein. The sample lists 760,000 or so distinct CDR3 sequences; 20% to 25% were seen once. A further study also used this sample, focusing on T cells of mothers and their children. That work states: M1S, a second-PCR primer, added sample barcodes and 2-4 random nucleotides.

V usage is TRBV12-3 or TRBV12-4 and J usage is TRBJ1-6; D may be TRBD1 (6 bases). Sequenced sample: blood. The receptor comes from a boy aged 10-17 years in good health. This chain's CDR3 is CASSFMGGEGGSPLHF. The CDR3 bases are TGTGCCAGCAGTTTCATGGGGGGCGAAGGAGGATCACCCCTCCACTTT.